These T cell receptor beta chains were read from a single sample in a study of control samples from healthy donors and cancer patients. Produced via immunoSEQ multiplex PCR; TCRdb's table is partial and in-frame only. This table holds roughly 170,000 clones, 94% found once. The sample taken for sequencing was blood. Receptors originate from a young woman in good health. The CDR3 runs from the conserved cysteine through the conserved F or W. The D gene is left open where the match is weak. The listing skips clone size in some rows; elsewhere it reads once, few, many or a size class.

v_call,d_call,clone_size,j_call,cdr3_nt,cdr3_aa
TRBV6-2/TRBV6-3,.,.,TRBJ2-1,TGTGCCAGCAGTTACCTACGGGACTCCTACAATGAGCAGTTCTTC,CASSYLRDSYNEQFF
TRBV13,TRBD1,.,TRBJ1-1,TGTGCCAGCAGCACCCGACAGGGGGTGAACACTGAAGCTTTCTTT,CASSTRQGVNTEAFF
TRBV28,.,.,TRBJ1-4,TGTGCCAGCAGTTTGGGGGGTGCTAATGAAAAACTGTTTTTT,CASSLGGANEKLFF
TRBV10-3,.,.,TRBJ2-5,TGTGCCAGCAGCAACGGGATGCAAGAGACCCAGTACTTC,CASSNGMQETQYF
TRBV2,TRBD2,.,TRBJ2-3,TGTGCCAGCAGTGGGGGACTAGCGGGGCACTATGATACGCAGTATTTT,CASSGGLAGHYDTQYF
TRBV7-2,TRBD2,.,TRBJ2-2,TGTGCCAGCAGCCATAGCGGGAGGTACACCGGGGAGCTGTTTTTT,CASSHSGRYTGELFF
TRBV7-2,.,few,TRBJ2-5,TGTGCCAGCAGTCCTAGAACGGAGCCAGGGACCCAGTACTTC,CASSPRTEPGTQYF
TRBV11-3,TRBD1,.,TRBJ1-4,TGTGCCAGCAGCTCCCTCAGGGGGTCTAATGAAAAACTGTTTTTT,CASSSLRGSNEKLFF
TRBV9,TRBD2,.,TRBJ2-3,TGTGCCAGCAGCGCGACTAGCGGGACGGGGAAAGATACGCAGTATTTT,CASSATSGTGKDTQYF
TRBV6-5,.,once,TRBJ1-2,TGTGCCAGCAGTCCGGGGAGCAACTATGGCTACACCTTC,CASSPGSNYGYTF
TRBV5-1,.,.,TRBJ2-2,TGCGCCAGCAGCCCCCGACAGGTCGCGAACACCGGGGAGCTGTTTTTT,CASSPRQVANTGELFF
TRBV14,.,.,TRBJ2-4,TGTGCCAGCAGCCGAACAGCGGGAAACATTCAGTACTTC,CASSRTAGNIQYF
TRBV7-2,.,.,TRBJ2-1,TGTGCCAGCAGCTTATTAACCCCGGGCGAGCAGTTCTTC,CASSLLTPGEQFF
TRBV5-1,.,once,TRBJ1-1,TGCGCCAGCAGCTTTCGGGGGGAAATGAACACTGAAGCTTTCTTT,CASSFRGEMNTEAFF
TRBV28,TRBD1,.,TRBJ1-5,TGTGCCAGCAGTTTACGGACAGGCTTTAGCAATCAGCCCCAGCATTTT,CASSLRTGFSNQPQHF
TRBV10-1,TRBD1,.,TRBJ1-1,TGCGCCAGCAGTCGTGGGACAGGGGGTGACACTGAAGCTTTCTTT,CASSRGTGGDTEAFF
TRBV6-5,.,.,TRBJ1-2,TGTGCCAGCAGTTACTCCAGGACAGTCTATGGCTACACCTTC,CASSYSRTVYGYTF
TRBV2,.,once,TRBJ2-5,TGTGCCAGCAGTGAATACTCCGACTCCCACTTC,CASSEYSDSHF
TRBV28,.,.,TRBJ1-1,TGTGCCAGCAGTTTCTGGACGGCGAACACTGAAGCTTTCTTT,CASSFWTANTEAFF
TRBV11-2,TRBD1,.,TRBJ2-7,TGTGCCAGCAGCTTAACAGGGACAGCCTACGAGCAGTACTTC,CASSLTGTAYEQYF
TRBV6-2/TRBV6-3,.,.,TRBJ1-2,TGTGCCAGCAGTTACTCGATCGCGAGGGGGGGATTGGATGGCTACACCTTC,CASSYSIARGGLDGYTF